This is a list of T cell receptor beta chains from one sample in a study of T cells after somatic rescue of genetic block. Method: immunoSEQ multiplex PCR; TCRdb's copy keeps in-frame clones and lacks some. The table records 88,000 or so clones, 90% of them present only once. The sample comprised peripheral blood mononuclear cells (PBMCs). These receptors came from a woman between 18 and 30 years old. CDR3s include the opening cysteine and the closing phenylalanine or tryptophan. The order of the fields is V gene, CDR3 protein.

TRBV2	CASSDPGRTNTEAFF
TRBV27	CASSPQPETSTDTQYF
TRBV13	CASSPRSGMAHGSYEQYF
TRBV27	CASGTDTGDTEAFF
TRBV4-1	CASSPQEGETQYF
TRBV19	CASSSGLAGSWGETQYF
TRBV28	CASSYTAGKETQYF
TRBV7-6	CASSFSTTSGSTDTQYF
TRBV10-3	CAISESGDETQETQYF
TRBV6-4	CASSDQAGSTDTQYF
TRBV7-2	CASSWGAPGANVLTF
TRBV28	CASSLGMYEQYF
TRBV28	CASAAGAMNTEAFF
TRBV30	CAWSVWGSNQPQHF
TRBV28	CASRGTSRDIQYF
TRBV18	CASSPEGLGEKLFF
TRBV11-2	CASSTWTGGTYEQYF
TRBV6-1	CASSEAGSGANVLTF
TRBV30	CAWTKEGTNEKLFF
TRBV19	CASTPASESTDTQYF
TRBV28	CASSPPRSSRRFF
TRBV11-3	CASSSSGLAANEQFF
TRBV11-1	CASSSYRSGTRGEQFF
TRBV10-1	CASSDWRGNSGELFF
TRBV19	CASSIMEGFWTF
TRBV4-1	CASSLGWGDYEQYF
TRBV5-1	CASSLAPVYSNQPQHF
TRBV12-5	CASGLGTGNTIYF
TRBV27	CASSFIGSGNQPQHF
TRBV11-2	CASRDRGLLLNEQFF
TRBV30	CAWSLRVMRNTIYF
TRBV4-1	CASSFQAPNTEAFF
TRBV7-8	CASSFPSVAANTGELFF
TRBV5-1	CASSTTRSSYNEQFF
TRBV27	CASSFGGGGMNTEAFF
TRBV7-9	CASSPPGLGNEQFF
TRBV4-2	CASSQDGQGQALWEKLFF
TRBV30	CAWRGRNYGYTF
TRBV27	CASSPAPGVGTEAFF
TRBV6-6	CASSQIEASNQPQHF
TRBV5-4	CASSFGTTAYNEQFF
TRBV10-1	CASSPIGQGGSDTQYF
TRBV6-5	CASSYQQGGTEAFF
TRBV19	CASSRSTGLYEQYF
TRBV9	CASSNTPQGSYGYTF
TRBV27	CASSSGTTGDRYYGYTF
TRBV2	CASSPGFEGARQPQHF
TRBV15	CATSSGAGGLEKLFF
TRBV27	CASSPWTVNTGELFF
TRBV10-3	CAISEYGTGFSQPQHF
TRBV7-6	CASSAVGGLLGPEQYF
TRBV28	CASSPQTHTGELFF
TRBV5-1	CASSPGHQVNTDTQYF
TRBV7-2	CASSSSLSRVYMAFF
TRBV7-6	CASSRPRAGASYEQYF
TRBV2	CASSERQRVNSPLHF
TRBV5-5	CASARDRVNEKLFF